The 29 T cell receptor beta chains given below trace back to one sample, sequenced in a study of cytomegalovirus exposure and HLA in healthy donors (dated by TCRdb to 2017 to 2019). To prepare the library, the immunoSEQ multiplex PCR assay was applied. For the multiplex PCR, a mixture combining 60 forward primers for TCR Vbeta segments and 13 reverse primers for TCR Jbeta segments was used. The table was pulled from immuneACCESS by TCRdb, which kept in-frame rearrangements only. Such tables lose some clones; where checked, under half of the loss comes from unresolved V genes, and the rest has no known cause. The sample table shows approximately 150,000 clones, and 75% to 85% are seen once. The top ten clonotypes cover around 6.6% of the sample. Material: PBMCs. These receptors came from a man aged 50 or older in good health and CMV-seropositive.

The chain is built from TRBV29-1 and TRBJ2-7, with 7 nucleotides matching TRBD2. CDR1 and CDR2 from the germline V gene are SQVTM and ANQGSEA. The CDR3 runs to 15 residues. Germline trimming cut 2 bases from V and 0 bases from J; bases unmatched to any gene: 7. CDR3 bases: TGCAGCGTTGAAACCCTAGCGGAGACCTCCTACGAGCAGTACTTC. Residues: CSVETLAETSYEQYF.

The chain carries TRBV5-6 and TRBJ1-5; the D is unclear. Per germline, CDR1 SGHDT and CDR2 YYEEEE. V lost 1 base and J lost 0, with 5 bases in between. The CDR3 has 14 residues. CDR3 DNA: TGTGCCAGCAGCTTGAAATATAGCAATCAGCCCCAGCATTTT. Translating gives CASSLKYSNQPQHF.

This chain uses TRBV27 with TRBJ2-3, with 8 bases matching TRBD1. Per the germline V gene, CDR1 is MNHEY and CDR2 is SMNVEV (reference sequence). The V gene end was trimmed by 5 bases and the J gene end by 4 bases; junction bases not matched to a gene: 5. The CDR3 spans 14 residues. The CDR3 nucleotides are TGTGCCAGCAGTCGACAGGGGAGGCCAGATACGCAGTATTTT. Translated, it gives CASSRQGRPDTQYF.

CDR3: CASSFGAGDRETQYF. In DNA, the CDR3 is TGTGCCAGCAGTTTCGGGGCGGGAGACCGAGAGACCCAGTACTTC. V is TRBV27 and J is TRBJ2-5; the match to TRBD2 covers 7 bases. Germline CDR1 reads MNHEY; CDR2 reads SMNVEV (reference sequence). The CDR3 sequence is 15 residues long. V gave up 3 bases and J gave up 4 bases; unmatched junction bases: 8.

This chain uses TRBV5-1 with TRBJ2-7; tentatively, D is TRBD1 (6 bases). Germline V gives CDR1 SGHRS, CDR2 YFSETQ. V was shortened by 4 bases and J by 2 bases, with 10 bases between the two germline ends. The CDR3 covers 13 residues. The CDR3 loop is CASSPGQPYEQYF. The CDR3, as DNA: TGCGCCAGCAGCCCAGGACAGCCCTACGAGCAGTACTTC. Full variable domain (missing parts from reference TRBV5-1 and TRBJ2-7): KAGVTQTPRYLIKTRGQQVTLSCSPISGHRSVSWYQQTPGQGLQFLFEYFSETQRNKGNFPGRFSGRQFSNSRSEMNVSTLELGDSALYLCASSPGQPYEQYFGPGTRLTVT.

The chain joins TRBV5-4 to TRBJ2-5, with a weak D call TRBD2 (5 bases). The germline V gene encodes CDR1 SGHNT and CDR2 YYREEE (reference sequence). The germline V and J ends were trimmed by 2 bases and 5 bases, with 7 bases remaining between them. CDR3 size: 12 residues. The chain's CDR3 is CASSFGVETQYF. For the CDR3, the DNA is TGTGCCAGCAGCTTCGGGGTGGAGACCCAGTACTTC.

V gene TRBV30 combines with J gene TRBJ1-1; D possibly corresponds to TRBD1 (5 bases). The V end was cut by 5 bases, the J end by 1 base, with 14 bases between. This CDR3 region has 14 residues. Germline CDR1 reads GTSNPN; CDR2 reads SVGIG (reference sequence). The CDR3 region is CAWGRLTANTEAFF. DNA for the CDR3: TGTGCCTGGGGGAGGTTGACAGCGAACACTGAAGCTTTCTTT.

V and J are TRBV5-6 and TRBJ2-7; no definite D call. Germline V gene lookup returns CDR1 SGHDT and CDR2 YYEEEE. The CDR3 contains 12 residues. Trimming pared 4 bases from V and 2 bases from J, leaving 7 bases between. The CDR3 DNA sequence: TGTGCCAGCAGCCTCAGAACCTACGAGCAGTACTTC. Its protein product is CASSLRTYEQYF.

This clone showed up just a few times. The genes are TRBV5-5 and TRBJ1-2; maybe TRBD1 (6 bases). The CDR3 sequence is 13 residues long. The germline V gene has CDR1 SGHKS and CDR2 YYEKEE (reference sequence). V was trimmed by 4 bases and J by 3 bases, leaving 10 bases between them. The CDR3 DNA is TGTGCCAGCAGCCCGGACAGTTACTATGGCTACACCTTC. It encodes CASSPDSYYGYTF.

The chain is built from TRBV10-3 and TRBJ2-3, with 9 positions matching TRBD2. This CDR3 has 16 residues. V dropped 6 bases and J dropped 5; count of bases not matched to a gene: 12. Germline CDR1 reads ENHRY; CDR2 reads SYGVKD. The DNA of the CDR3 is TGTGCCATCAGCCGAGGTAGCGGGAGAACGGTAGATACGCAGTATTTT. It translates to CAISRGSGRTVDTQYF.

The gene calls are TRBV27 and TRBJ1-5, with D hard to call. V was pared by 3 bases and J by 9 bases, with 12 bases between. The CDR3 contains 13 residues. Germline V gene lookup returns CDR1 MNHEY and CDR2 SMNVEV (reference sequence). The CDR3 bases are TGTGCCAGCAGTTTCGGGGAGGGTTGGCCCCAGCATTTT. As protein: CASSFGEGWPQHF.

This clone has only a few counts. The chain recombines TRBV5-1 with TRBJ2-7; 10 nucleotides agree with TRBD2. Germline CDR1 and CDR2: SGHRS and YFSETQ. The CDR3 extends over 15 amino acids. The junction had 4 bases not matched to a gene; V was cut back by 2 bases and J by 2 bases. CDR3 sequence (DNA): TGCGCCAGCAGCTTAGAAAGCGGGAGGGCCTACGAGCAGTACTTC. Protein sequence: CASSLESGRAYEQYF.

The table lists this clone with a few counts. The gene calls are TRBV7-3 and TRBJ2-1; weak D call: TRBD2 (6 bases). The CDR3 is made up of 15 amino acids. The V end was cut by 4 bases, the J end by 6 bases, with 16 bases between. Per germline, CDR1 SGHTA and CDR2 FQGTGA. This CDR3 is CASSSPTTSRNEQFF. Here the CDR3 DNA reads TGTGCCAGCAGCTCCCCAACTACTAGCCGCAATGAGCAGTTCTTC. The entire variable domain, with the rest obtained from reference TRBV7-3 and TRBJ2-1, is as follows: GAGVSQTPSNKVTEKGKYVELRCDPISGHTALYWYRQSLGQGPEFLIYFQGTGAADDSGLPNDRFFAVRPEGSVSTLKIQRTERGDSAVYLCASSSPTTSRNEQFFGPGTRLTVL.

This clone is a singleton in its sample. The chain employs TRBV27 and TRBJ1-1; maybe TRBD1 (6 bases). Trimming cost V 5 bases and J 10 bases, with 17 bases left between them. Looked up from germline, CDR1 is MNHEY and CDR2 is SMNVEV (reference sequence). The CDR3 runs 13 residues. The DNA of the CDR3 is TGTGCCAGCAGTCCCCGAGACAGGCCAAGAGCTTTCTTT. Protein product: CASSPRDRPRAFF.

This clone was detected once. The V call is TRBV2, the J call TRBJ2-1; D call uncertain. Germline CDR1 and CDR2: SNHLY and FYNNEI. Trimming removed 7 bases at V and 0 bases at J, with 7 bases between. The CDR3 has 13 residues. CDR3 residues: CASTKSSYNEQFF. The CDR3 bases are TGTGCCAGCACCAAGAGCTCCTACAATGAGCAGTTCTTC.

The V and J genes are TRBV27 and TRBJ2-7, with TRBD1 matching over 8 bases. CDR1 is MNHEY and CDR2 is SMNVEV in the germline V gene (reference sequence). CDR3 length: 14 residues. V lost 5 bases to trimming and J lost 4 bases; unmatched junction nucleotides: 7. DNA for the CDR3: TGTGCCAGCAGTAAACAGGGGGGTGAGTACGAGCAGTACTTC. Its protein product is CASSKQGGEYEQYF.

The chain has TRBV4-1 and TRBJ2-3; 7 positions match TRBD1. Germline V gives CDR1 MGHRA, CDR2 YSYEKL. The CDR3 length is 16 residues. The V and J ends lost 4 bases and 4 bases, in that order; junction bases with no gene match: 11. The CDR3 spells CASSPLTGAPADTQYF. The DNA of the CDR3 is TGCGCCAGCAGCCCCCTAACAGGGGCCCCCGCAGATACGCAGTATTTT.

V gene TRBV6-1 combines with J gene TRBJ2-7, with TRBD1 matching 8 bases. CDR1 and CDR2 (germline): MNHNS, SASEGT. This CDR3 has 14 amino acids. Trimming cost V 5 bases and J 3 bases; bases outside gene matches: 6. CDR3 nucleotides: TGTGCCAGCAGTATGGGACAGGACTTCTACGAGCAGTACTTC. This encodes CASSMGQDFYEQYF.

The chain employs TRBV25-1 and TRBJ2-1; 9 nucleotides align to TRBD1. The CDR3 has 16 residues. With V trimmed by 3 bases and J by 4 bases, 7 bases remained unmatched. The V gene's germline CDR1 is MGHDK and CDR2 SYGVNS. The CDR3 here is CASSDPPGQGYNEQFF. The DNA for the CDR3 is TGTGCCAGCAGTGATCCCCCGGGACAGGGATACAATGAGCAGTTCTTC.

The gene calls are TRBV9 and TRBJ2-5; the match to TRBD2 covers 11 bases. The CDR3 runs to 15 residues. The trim removed 5 bases at V and 5 bases at J, leaving 8 bases unmatched. Looked up from germline, CDR1 is SGDLS and CDR2 is YYNGEE. The CDR3 nucleotides are TGTGCCAGCAGTTTGGTAGCGGGAGGGGAGGAGACCCAGTACTTC. Protein sequence: CASSLVAGGEETQYF. Full variable domain (missing parts from reference TRBV9 and TRBJ2-5): DSGVTQTPKHLITATGQRVTLRCSPRSGDLSVYWYQQSLDQGLQFLIQYYNGEERAKGNILERFSAQQFPDLHSELNLSSLELGDSALYFCASSLVAGGEETQYFGPGTRLLVL.

This clone was observed a handful of times. The CDR3, as DNA: TGTGCCAGCAGCTTGAGGGGAAGCTCCTACAATGAGCAGTTCTTC. This sequence encodes CASSLRGSSYNEQFF. The V and J genes are TRBV5-5 and TRBJ2-1; tentative D call: TRBD1 (5 bases). The V and J ends lost 1 base and 0 bases respectively, with 8 bases between them. The CDR3 loop spans 15 amino acids. The V gene's germline CDR1 is SGHKS and CDR2 YYEKEE (reference sequence).

V gene TRBV19 combines with J gene TRBJ2-7; TRBD1 matches at 7 bases. Trimming removed 6 bases from V and 3 bases from J; junction bases left unmatched: 11. Germline V CDR1 and CDR2: LNHDA, SQIVND (reference sequence). The CDR3 consists of 15 residues. The CDR3 protein is CASSLTGTAIYEQYF. In nucleotides, the CDR3 is TGTGCCAGTAGCCTTACCGGGACAGCGATCTACGAGCAGTACTTC.

This clone occurred once. The chain links TRBV28 to TRBJ1-2; D perhaps matches TRBD1 (6 bases). The CDR3 consists of 15 residues. V lost 5 bases and J lost 7, with 20 bases in between. Germline V gene sequence: CDR1 MDHEN, CDR2 SYDVKM. CDR3 in DNA: TGTGCCAGCAGTCCGGGAGGACAGTCCTATAGTGGCTACACCTTC. Translating gives CASSPGGQSYSGYTF.

The chain employs TRBV5-1 and TRBJ2-3; 8 nucleotides match TRBD2. V lost 4 bases and J lost 2; bases outside the gene matches: 6. The CDR3 loop spans 15 amino acids. Germline CDR1 is SGHRS and CDR2 is YFSETQ. CDR3 protein: CASSATSGFTDTQYF. CDR3 nucleotide sequence: TGCGCCAGCAGCGCCACTAGCGGCTTCACAGATACGCAGTATTTT. The variable domain in full, with the rest retrieved from reference TRBV5-1 and TRBJ2-3, is KAGVTQTPRYLIKTRGQQVTLSCSPISGHRSVSWYQQTPGQGLQFLFEYFSETQRNKGNFPGRFSGRQFSNSRSEMNVSTLELGDSALYLCASSATSGFTDTQYFGPGTRLTVL.

V is TRBV2 and J is TRBJ2-3; 9 bases are a match to TRBD1. With V trimmed by 4 bases and J by 7 bases, 3 bases remained unmatched. This CDR3 spans 13 amino acids. In germline, CDR1 is SNHLY, CDR2 FYNNEI. The CDR3 protein is CASSGGQGNTQYF. CDR3 nucleotide sequence: TGTGCCAGCAGTGGGGGACAGGGCAATACGCAGTATTTT.

The chain recombines TRBV28 with TRBJ2-2, with a possible D match to TRBD1 (5 bases). CDR3 length: 14 amino acids. Per germline, CDR1 MDHEN and CDR2 SYDVKM. Trimming removed 10 bases from V and 0 bases from J, with 12 bases in between. Written as DNA, the CDR3 is TGTGCCACCTCGTCAGGGTCGAACACCGGGGAGCTGTTTTTT. Protein: CATSSGSNTGELFF. Looking up the rest from reference TRBV28 and TRBJ2-2 gives the full variable domain: DVKVTQSSRYLVKRTGEKVFLECVQDMDHENMFWYRQDPGLGLRLIYFSYDVKMKEKGDIPEGYSVSREKKERFSLILESASTNQTSMYLCATSSGSNTGELFFGEGSRLTVL.

Only a few counts were recorded for this clone. The J gene is TRBJ1-5, the V gene TRBV6-1; D not resolved. Trimming removed 0 bases from V and 7 bases from J, with 10 bases in between. Germline V gene sequence: CDR1 MNHNS, CDR2 SASEGT. The CDR3 has 14 amino acids. The CDR3 spells CASSEARYGQPQHF. CDR3 in DNA: TGTGCCAGCAGTGAAGCGCGGTATGGGCAGCCCCAGCATTTT.

V gene TRBV2 combines with J gene TRBJ2-7, with TRBD2 matching over 9 bases. The length of the CDR3 is 14 residues. V shed 5 bases and J 8 bases; nucleotides not matched to a gene: 10. Looked up from germline, CDR1 is SNHLY and CDR2 is FYNNEI. The CDR3 reads CASSYSGRGDKQYF. The CDR3 DNA reads as TGTGCCAGCAGTTATAGCGGGAGAGGCGACAAGCAGTACTTC.

This clone was counted once. This rearrangement joins TRBV4-2 to TRBJ1-5, with D unresolved. The germline CDR1 and CDR2 sequences are LGHNA and YNFKEQ. The CDR3 has 14 residues. V lost 0 bases and J lost 5, with 8 bases in between. This chain's CDR3 is CASSQERLDQPQHF. Written as DNA, the CDR3 is TGTGCCAGCAGCCAAGAGCGGCTGGATCAGCCCCAGCATTTT.